The 14 T cell receptor beta chains in this list originate from one sample, sequenced in a study of blood T cell repertoires in COVID-19. TCRdb's copy holds only in-frame clones and misses some; the assay was immunoSEQ multiplex PCR. The sample contains around 400,000 clones, about 88% of which appear only once. Sequenced input: PBMCs or T cells enriched from blood (not recorded which). These TCRs come from a woman aged 18-30 years who had been exposed to COVID-19.

The chain recombines TRBV18 with TRBJ2-1, with TRBD2 matching over 10 bases. CDR3 length: 16 residues. The V gene's germline CDR1 is KGHSH and CDR2 LQKENI. Trimming took 6 bases from V and 6 from J; bases not matched to a gene: 11. The CDR3 DNA reads TGTGCCAGCTCCCGCCTACCGGGACTAGCGAGCAATGAGCAGTTCTTC. This sequence encodes CASSRLPGLASNEQFF.

This clone has only one observation. V usage is TRBV7-8 and J usage is TRBJ2-7, with 11 bases fitting TRBD2. V gave up 0 bases and J gave up 4 bases; unmatched junction bases: 5. The CDR3 consists of 16 residues. Germline CDR1 is SGHVS and CDR2 is FQNEAQ. CDR3 coding DNA: TGTGCCAGCAGCTTAGCACTAGCGGGAGTCGCGTACGAGCAGTACTTC. Residues: CASSLALAGVAYEQYF.

This rearrangement joins TRBV7-3 to TRBJ2-4, with D perhaps matching TRBD2 (5 bases). This CDR3 is built from 16 residues. Between the trimmed V and J ends, which lost 3 bases and 3 bases, there was a span of 15 bases. Germline CDR1 SGHTA, CDR2 FQGTGA. The CDR3 region is CASSFFARGYKNIQYF. CDR3 nucleotides: TGTGCCAGCAGCTTTTTCGCTCGAGGGTACAAAAACATTCAGTACTTC. Supplemented by reference TRBV7-3 and TRBJ2-4, the full variable domain reads GAGVSQTPSNKVTEKGKYVELRCDPISGHTALYWYRQSLGQGPEFLIYFQGTGAADDSGLPNDRFFAVRPEGSVSTLKIQRTERGDSAVYLCASSFFARGYKNIQYFGAGTRLSVL.

This clone was seen once. Other DNA sequences in this specimen translate into the identical CDR3. The chain links TRBV18 to TRBJ1-1; 8 bases align to TRBD1. The CDR3 has 13 amino acids. V lost 3 bases, J lost 4 bases, and 1 base stayed unmatched. Germline V gene sequence: CDR1 KGHSH, CDR2 LQKENI. The DNA of the CDR3 is TGTGCCAGCTCACCTGGACAGGGCACTGAAGCTTTCTTT. It translates to CASSPGQGTEAFF.

The chain has TRBV2 and TRBJ2-7; 9 bases line up with TRBD2. Germline trimming cut 8 bases from V and 4 bases from J; bases unmatched to any gene: 12. Per germline, CDR1 SNHLY and CDR2 FYNNEI. CDR3 size: 15 residues. The CDR3, as DNA: TGTGCCAGCTACGCGGGGGGGGAGGAGGTTTACGAGCAGTACTTC. As protein: CASYAGGEEVYEQYF. The full variable domain, completed using reference TRBV2 and TRBJ2-7, is EPEVTQTPSHQVTQMGQEVILRCVPISNHLYFYWYRQILGQKVEFLVSFYNNEISEKSEIFDDQFSVERPDGSNFTLKIRSTKLEDSAMYFCASYAGGEEVYEQYFGPGTRLTVT.

The chain carries TRBV28 and TRBJ2-2; TRBD2 aligns across 9 bases. V lost 7 bases, J lost 6 bases, and 12 bases stayed unmatched. CDR1 and CDR2 (germline): MDHEN, SYDVKM. The CDR3 runs 16 residues. The CDR3 loop is CASTRTSVSFAGELFF. The CDR3 nucleotides read TGTGCCAGCACCCGGACTAGCGTATCTTTCGCCGGGGAGCTGTTTTTT.

V and J are TRBV29-1 and TRBJ2-7; the match to TRBD1 covers 10 bases. Losses at the gene ends were 4 bases for V and 3 bases for J; bases not matched to a gene: 6. The CDR3 totals 14 residues. The V gene's germline CDR1 is SQVTM and CDR2 ANQGSEA. The CDR3 region is CSVVGTGAGYEQYF. CDR3 bases: TGCAGCGTTGTAGGGACAGGGGCCGGCTACGAGCAGTACTTC.

This clone showed up just a few times. The chain has TRBV11-3 and TRBJ2-2; D might be TRBD2 (6 bases). The CDR3 covers 15 residues. V was shortened by 1 base and J by 0 bases, with 6 bases between the two germline ends. Germline assignment: CDR1 SGHNT and CDR2 YENEEA. The CDR3 coding sequence is TGTGCCAGCAGCTTAGCGGGAGCGAACACCGGGGAGCTGTTTTTT. Its protein is CASSLAGANTGELFF. Using reference TRBV11-3 and TRBJ2-2 for the parts outside the CDR3, the full variable domain is EAGVVQSPRYKIIEKKQPVAFWCNPISGHNTLYWYLQNLGQGPELLIRYENEEAVDDSQLPKDRFSAERLKGVDSTLKIQPAELGDSAVYLCASSLAGANTGELFFGEGSRLTVL.

CDR3 loop: CASSLARETQYF. In DNA, the CDR3 is TGTGCCAGCTCACTAGCTCGGGAGACCCAGTACTTC. This chain links TRBV18 with TRBJ2-5; no clear D. The germline gives CDR1 KGHSH, CDR2 LQKENI. The germline V and J ends were trimmed by 4 bases and 5 bases, with 8 bases remaining between them. This CDR3 is 12 amino acids long.

The V and J genes are TRBV29-1 and TRBJ1-4; 8 bases are a match to TRBD1. The junction had 2 bases not matched to a gene; V was cut back by 0 bases and J by 5 bases. The V gene's germline CDR1 is SQVTM and CDR2 ANQGSEA. The CDR3 covers 14 residues. The CDR3 DNA is TGCAGCGTTGAAGATTGGACAGGGAATGAAAAACTGTTTTTT. This codes for CSVEDWTGNEKLFF.

The chain has TRBV11-2 and TRBJ2-3, with 9 bases lining up with TRBD2. The CDR3 loop spans 16 amino acids. Germline V CDR1 and CDR2: SGHAT, FQNNGV. V lost 1 base, J lost 6 bases, and 8 bases stayed unmatched. The CDR3 DNA follows: TGTGCCAGCAGCTTAGCGGTTATAAGCGGGGGGGATACGCAGTATTTT. Translating it yields CASSLAVISGGDTQYF.

The chain is built from TRBV5-1 and TRBJ2-7; D is perhaps TRBD1 (6 bases). The CDR3 runs to 13 residues. From germline, CDR1 is SGHRS and CDR2 YFSETQ. The ends were cut back, 4 bases at V and 2 bases at J, with 10 bases in the middle. The CDR3 loop reads CASSMDSTYEQYF. The CDR3 DNA sequence: TGCGCCAGCAGCATGGACAGTACCTACGAGCAGTACTTC.

The chain has TRBV2 and TRBJ2-1; TRBD2 aligns across 10 bases. This CDR3 has 16 amino acids. Germline-derived CDR1 and CDR2 are SNHLY and FYNNEI. V was pared by 5 bases and J by 4 bases, with 8 bases of the junction left unmatched. As DNA, the CDR3 is TGTGCCAGCAGTCCTACTCCACTAGCGGGGTACAATGAGCAGTTCTTC. Protein product: CASSPTPLAGYNEQFF. The full variable domain, in which reference TRBV2 and TRBJ2-1 provide the parts outside the CDR3, is EPEVTQTPSHQVTQMGQEVILRCVPISNHLYFYWYRQILGQKVEFLVSFYNNEISEKSEIFDDQFSVERPDGSNFTLKIRSTKLEDSAMYFCASSPTPLAGYNEQFFGPGTRLTVL.

The chain has TRBV28 and TRBJ2-7, with 8 positions matching TRBD2. In germline, CDR1 is MDHEN, CDR2 SYDVKM. The V gene end was trimmed by 6 bases and the J gene end by 3 bases; junction bases not matched to a gene: 10. The CDR3 loop spans 15 amino acids. This chain's CDR3 is CASSWPLREGYEQYF. Here the CDR3 DNA reads TGTGCCAGCAGCTGGCCACTTCGGGAGGGCTACGAGCAGTACTTC.